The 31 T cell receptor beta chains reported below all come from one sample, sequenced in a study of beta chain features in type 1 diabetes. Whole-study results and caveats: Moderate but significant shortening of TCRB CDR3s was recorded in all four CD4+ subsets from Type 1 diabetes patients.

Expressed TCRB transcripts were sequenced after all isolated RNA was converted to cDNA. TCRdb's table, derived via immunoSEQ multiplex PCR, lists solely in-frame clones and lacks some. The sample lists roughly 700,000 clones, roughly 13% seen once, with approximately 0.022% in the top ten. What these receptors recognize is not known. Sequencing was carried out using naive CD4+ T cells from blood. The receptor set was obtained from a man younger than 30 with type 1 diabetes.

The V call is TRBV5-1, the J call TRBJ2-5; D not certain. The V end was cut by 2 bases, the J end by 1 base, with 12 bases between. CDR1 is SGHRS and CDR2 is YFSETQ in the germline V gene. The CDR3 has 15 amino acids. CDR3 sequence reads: CASSFESRTQETQYF. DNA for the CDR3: TGCGCCAGCAGCTTTGAGTCAAGGACCCAAGAGACCCAGTACTTC.

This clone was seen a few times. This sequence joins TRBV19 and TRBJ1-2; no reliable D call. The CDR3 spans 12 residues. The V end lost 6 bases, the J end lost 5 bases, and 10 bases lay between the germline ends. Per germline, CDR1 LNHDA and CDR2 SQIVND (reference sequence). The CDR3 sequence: CASREGWYGYTF. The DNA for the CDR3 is TGTGCCAGTAGGGAAGGATGGTATGGCTACACCTTC.

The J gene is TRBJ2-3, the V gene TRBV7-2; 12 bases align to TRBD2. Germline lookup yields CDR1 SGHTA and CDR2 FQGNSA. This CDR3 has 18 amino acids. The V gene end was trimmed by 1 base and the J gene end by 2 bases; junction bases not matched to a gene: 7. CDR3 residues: CASSLGRLAGEITDTQYF. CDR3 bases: TGTGCCAGCAGCTTAGGAAGACTAGCGGGGGAGATCACAGATACGCAGTATTTT.

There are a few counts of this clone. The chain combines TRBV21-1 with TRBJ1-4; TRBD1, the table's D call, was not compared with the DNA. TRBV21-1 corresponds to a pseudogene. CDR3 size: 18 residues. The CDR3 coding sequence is TGTGCCAGCACCCCCTGGACAGGACGCTGTGCAACTAATGAAAAACTGTTTTTT. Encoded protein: CASTPWTGRCATNEKLFF.

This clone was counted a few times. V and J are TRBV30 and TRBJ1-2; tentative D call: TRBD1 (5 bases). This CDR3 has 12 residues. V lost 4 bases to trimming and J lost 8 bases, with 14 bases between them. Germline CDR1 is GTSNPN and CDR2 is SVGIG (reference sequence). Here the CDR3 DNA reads TGTGCCTGGATCATGGGGCCTTGGGGCTACACCTTC. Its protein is CAWIMGPWGYTF.

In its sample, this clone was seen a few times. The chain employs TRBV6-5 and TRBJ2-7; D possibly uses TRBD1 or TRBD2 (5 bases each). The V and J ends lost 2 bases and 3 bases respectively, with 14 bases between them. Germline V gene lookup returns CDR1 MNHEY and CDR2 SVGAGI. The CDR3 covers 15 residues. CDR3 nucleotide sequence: TGTGCCAGCAGTTACGGCCGACAGCGGAACTACGAGCAGTACTTC. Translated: CASSYGRQRNYEQYF.

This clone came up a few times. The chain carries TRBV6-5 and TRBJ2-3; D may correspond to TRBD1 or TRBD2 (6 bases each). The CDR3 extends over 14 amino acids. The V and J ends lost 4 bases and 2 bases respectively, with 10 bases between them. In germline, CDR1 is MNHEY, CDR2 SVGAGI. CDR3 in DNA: TGTGCCAGCAGTTGGGGGGCCGCCACAGATACGCAGTATTTT. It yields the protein CASSWGAATDTQYF.

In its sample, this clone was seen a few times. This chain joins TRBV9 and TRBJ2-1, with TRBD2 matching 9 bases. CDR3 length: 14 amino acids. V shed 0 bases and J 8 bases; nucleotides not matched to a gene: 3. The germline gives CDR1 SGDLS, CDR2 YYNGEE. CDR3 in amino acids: CASSVGTSVHEQFF. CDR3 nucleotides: TGTGCCAGCAGCGTAGGGACTAGCGTCCATGAGCAGTTCTTC.

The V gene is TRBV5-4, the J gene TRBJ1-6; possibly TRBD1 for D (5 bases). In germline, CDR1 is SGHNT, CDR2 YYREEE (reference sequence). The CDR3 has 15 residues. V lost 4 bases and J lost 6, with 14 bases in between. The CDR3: CASSGKQGSNSPLHF. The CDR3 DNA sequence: TGTGCCAGCAGCGGAAAGCAGGGTTCTAATTCACCCCTCCACTTT.

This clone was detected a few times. The CDR3 loop is CAITPREEETQYF. Written as DNA, the CDR3 is TGTGCCATCACCCCCCGGGAAGAAGAGACCCAGTACTTC. The rearrangement uses TRBV10-3 and TRBJ2-5, with D perhaps TRBD2 (5 bases). V lost 7 bases and J lost 3, with 12 bases in between. The germline gives CDR1 ENHRY, CDR2 SYGVKD. This CDR3 has 13 amino acids.

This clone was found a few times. CDR3 sequence reads: CASSSPVGTEYGYTF. In DNA form, the CDR3 reads TGTGCCAGCAGCTCCCCCGTCGGGACGGAATATGGCTACACCTTC. The chain is built from TRBV7-2 and TRBJ1-2; tentative D call: TRBD1 (5 bases). CDR1 and CDR2 from the germline V gene are SGHTA and FQGNSA. This CDR3 is built from 15 residues. Trimming pared 4 bases from V and 5 bases from J, leaving 17 bases between.

Here the CDR3 reads CASSGSSGNTIYF. CDR3 bases: TGTGCCAGCAGCGGATCCTCTGGAAACACCATATATTTT. This rearrangement joins TRBV11-2 to TRBJ1-3; D not resolved. The germline CDR1 and CDR2 sequences are SGHAT and FQNNGV. The germline V and J ends were trimmed by 5 bases and 0 bases, with 5 bases remaining between them. CDR3 length equals 13 residues.

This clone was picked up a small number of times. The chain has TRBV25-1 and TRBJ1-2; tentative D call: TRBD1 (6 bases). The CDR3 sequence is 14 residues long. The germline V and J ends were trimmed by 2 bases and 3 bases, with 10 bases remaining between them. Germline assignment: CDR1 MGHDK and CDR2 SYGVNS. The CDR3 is CASSEGGRDYGYTF. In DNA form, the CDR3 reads TGTGCCAGCAGTGAAGGGGGCAGGGACTATGGCTACACCTTC.

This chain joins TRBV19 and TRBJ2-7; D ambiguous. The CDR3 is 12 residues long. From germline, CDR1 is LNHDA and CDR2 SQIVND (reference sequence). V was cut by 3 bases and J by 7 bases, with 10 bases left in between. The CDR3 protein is CASSMIQREQYF. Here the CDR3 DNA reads TGTGCCAGTAGTATGATACAGAGGGAGCAGTACTTC.

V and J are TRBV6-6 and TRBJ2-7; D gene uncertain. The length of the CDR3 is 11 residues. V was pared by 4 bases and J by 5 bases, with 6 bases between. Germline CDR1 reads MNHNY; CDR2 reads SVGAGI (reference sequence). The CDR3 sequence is CASSSSNEQYF. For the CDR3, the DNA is TGTGCCAGCAGTTCGTCCAACGAGCAGTACTTC.

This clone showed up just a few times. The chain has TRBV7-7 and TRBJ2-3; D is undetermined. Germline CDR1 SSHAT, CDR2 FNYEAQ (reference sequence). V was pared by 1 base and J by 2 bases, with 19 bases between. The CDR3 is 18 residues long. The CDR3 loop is CASSLVPVSPSHTDTQYF. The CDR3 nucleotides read TGTGCCAGCAGCTTAGTACCAGTTAGCCCTTCCCACACAGATACGCAGTATTTT. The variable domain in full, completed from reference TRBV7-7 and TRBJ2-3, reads GAGVSQSPRYKVTKRGQDVTLRCDPISSHATLYWYQQALGQGPEFLTYFNYEAQPDKSGLPSDRFSAERPEGSISTLTIQRTEQRDSAMYRCASSLVPVSPSHTDTQYFGPGTRLTVL.

CDR3 nucleotide sequence: TGTGCCTGGAGTGTAGGGGGACTGGATTACGAGACCCAGTACTTC. This sequence encodes CAWSVGGLDYETQYF. The chain has TRBV30 and TRBJ2-5; the D call may be TRBD1 or TRBD2 (6 bases each). This CDR3 has 15 residues. From germline, CDR1 is GTSNPN and CDR2 SVGIG (reference sequence). V was pared by 0 bases and J by 5 bases, with 16 bases between. Full variable domain (missing parts from reference TRBV30 and TRBJ2-5): SQTIHQWPATLVQPVGSPLSLECTVEGTSNPNLYWYRQAAGRGLQLLFYSVGIGQISSEVPQNLSASRPQDRQFILSSKKLLLSDSGFYLCAWSVGGLDYETQYFGPGTRLLVL.

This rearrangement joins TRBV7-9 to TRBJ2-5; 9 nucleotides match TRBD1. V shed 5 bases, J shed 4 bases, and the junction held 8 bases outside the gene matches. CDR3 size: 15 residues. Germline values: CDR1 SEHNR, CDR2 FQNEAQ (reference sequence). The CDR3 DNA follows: TGTGCCAGCAGCCCCAGGGACAGGGTAGTAGAGACCCAGTACTTC. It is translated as CASSPRDRVVETQYF.

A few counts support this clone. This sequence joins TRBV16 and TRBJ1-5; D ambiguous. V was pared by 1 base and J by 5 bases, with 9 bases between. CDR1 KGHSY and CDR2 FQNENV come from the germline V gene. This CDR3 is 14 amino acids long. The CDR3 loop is CASSQLQNDQPQHF. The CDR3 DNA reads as TGTGCCAGCAGCCAATTACAGAACGATCAGCCCCAGCATTTT.

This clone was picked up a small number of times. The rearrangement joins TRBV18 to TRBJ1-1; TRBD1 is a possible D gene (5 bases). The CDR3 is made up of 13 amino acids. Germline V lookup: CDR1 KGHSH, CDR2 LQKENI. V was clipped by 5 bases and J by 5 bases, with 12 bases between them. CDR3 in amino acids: CASSGTEGTEAFF. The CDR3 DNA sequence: TGTGCCAGCTCAGGGACGGAGGGAACTGAAGCTTTCTTT.

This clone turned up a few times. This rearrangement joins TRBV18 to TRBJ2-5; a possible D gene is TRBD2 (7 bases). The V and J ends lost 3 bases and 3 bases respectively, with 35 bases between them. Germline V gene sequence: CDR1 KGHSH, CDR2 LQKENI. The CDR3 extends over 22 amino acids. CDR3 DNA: TGTGCCAGCTCACCTACCCCCCTTGTTGGTGGGGGGGCCGTAAATTCTGAAGAGACCCAGTACTTC. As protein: CASSPTPLVGGGAVNSEETQYF.

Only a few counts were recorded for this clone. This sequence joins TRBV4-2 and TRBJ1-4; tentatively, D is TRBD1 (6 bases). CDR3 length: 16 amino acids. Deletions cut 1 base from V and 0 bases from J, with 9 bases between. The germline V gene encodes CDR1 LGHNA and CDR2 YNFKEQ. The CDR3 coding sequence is TGTGCCAGCAGCCAAGGGAGGACAGCAACTAATGAAAAACTGTTTTTT. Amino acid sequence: CASSQGRTATNEKLFF.

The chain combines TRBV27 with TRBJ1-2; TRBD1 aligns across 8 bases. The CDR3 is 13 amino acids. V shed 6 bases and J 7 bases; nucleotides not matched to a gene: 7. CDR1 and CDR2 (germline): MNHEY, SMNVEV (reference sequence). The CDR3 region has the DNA TGTGCCAGCAGGTTGCAGGGGGCGGGTGGCTACACCTTC. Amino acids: CASRLQGAGGYTF.

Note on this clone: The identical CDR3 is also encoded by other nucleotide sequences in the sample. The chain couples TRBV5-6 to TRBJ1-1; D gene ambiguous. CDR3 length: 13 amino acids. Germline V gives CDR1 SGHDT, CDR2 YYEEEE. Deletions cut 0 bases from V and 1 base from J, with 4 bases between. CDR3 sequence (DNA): TGTGCCAGCAGCTTGGCGGGGAACACTGAAGCTTTCTTT. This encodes CASSLAGNTEAFF.

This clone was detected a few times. The CDR3 region is CASSARGVDYGYTF. The DNA for the CDR3 is TGTGCCAGCAGCGCCCGAGGGGTGGACTATGGCTACACCTTC. The V gene is TRBV7-2, the J gene TRBJ1-2; D is perhaps TRBD1 (5 bases). Germline assignment: CDR1 SGHTA and CDR2 FQGNSA. V shed 5 bases and J shed 3 bases, with 13 bases lying between them. The CDR3 is 14 amino acids.

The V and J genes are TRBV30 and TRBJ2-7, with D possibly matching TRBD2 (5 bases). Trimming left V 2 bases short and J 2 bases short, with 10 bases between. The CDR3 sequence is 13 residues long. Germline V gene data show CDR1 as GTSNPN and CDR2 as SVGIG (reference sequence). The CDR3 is CAWSPRGPYEQYF. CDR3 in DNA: TGTGCCTGGAGTCCCCGGGGTCCCTACGAGCAGTACTTC.

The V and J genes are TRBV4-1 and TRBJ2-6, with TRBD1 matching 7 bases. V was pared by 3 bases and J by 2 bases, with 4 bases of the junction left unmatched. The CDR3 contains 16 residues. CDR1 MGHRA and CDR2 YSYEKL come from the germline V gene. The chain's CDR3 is CASSQADRAGANVLTF. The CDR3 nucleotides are TGCGCCAGCAGCCAGGCTGACAGGGCTGGGGCCAACGTCCTGACTTTC.

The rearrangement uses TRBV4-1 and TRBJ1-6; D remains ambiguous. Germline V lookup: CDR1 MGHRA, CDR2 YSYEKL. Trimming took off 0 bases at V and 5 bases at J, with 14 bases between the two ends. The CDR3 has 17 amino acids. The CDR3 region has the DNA TGCGCCAGCAGCCAAGATGAGAGGGTAAGAAATAATTCACCCCTCCACTTT. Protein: CASSQDERVRNNSPLHF.

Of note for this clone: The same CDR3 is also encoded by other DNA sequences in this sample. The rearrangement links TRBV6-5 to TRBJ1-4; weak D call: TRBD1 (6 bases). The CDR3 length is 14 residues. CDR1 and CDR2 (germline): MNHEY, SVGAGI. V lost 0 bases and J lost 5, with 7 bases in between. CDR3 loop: CASSYSRGNEKLFF. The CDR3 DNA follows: TGTGCCAGCAGTTACTCGAGGGGGAATGAAAAACTGTTTTTT.

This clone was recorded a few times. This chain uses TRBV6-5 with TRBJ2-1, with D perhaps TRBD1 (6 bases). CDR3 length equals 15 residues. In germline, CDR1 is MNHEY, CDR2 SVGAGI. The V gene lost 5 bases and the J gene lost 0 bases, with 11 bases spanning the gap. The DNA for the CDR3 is TGTGCCAGCAGTGTGGACAGTAGCTCCTACAATGAGCAGTTCTTC. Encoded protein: CASSVDSSSYNEQFF.

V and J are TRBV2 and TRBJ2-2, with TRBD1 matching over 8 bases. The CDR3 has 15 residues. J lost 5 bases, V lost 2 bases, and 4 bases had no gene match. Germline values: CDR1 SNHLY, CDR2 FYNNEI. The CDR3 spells CASSENGQGTGELFF. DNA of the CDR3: TGTGCCAGCAGTGAAAATGGACAGGGTACCGGGGAGCTGTTTTTT.